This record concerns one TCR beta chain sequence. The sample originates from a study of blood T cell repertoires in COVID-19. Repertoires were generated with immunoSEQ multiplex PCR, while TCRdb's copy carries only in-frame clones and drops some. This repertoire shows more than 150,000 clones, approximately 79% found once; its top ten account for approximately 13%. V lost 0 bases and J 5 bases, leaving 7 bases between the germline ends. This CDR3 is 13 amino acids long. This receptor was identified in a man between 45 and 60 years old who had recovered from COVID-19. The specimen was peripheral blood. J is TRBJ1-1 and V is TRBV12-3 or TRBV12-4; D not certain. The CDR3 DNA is TGTGCCAGCAGTTTAGCTGAGGCGACTGAAGCTTTCTTT. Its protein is CASSLAEATEAFF.